Presented here are 25 T cell receptor beta chains from one specimen sequenced in a study of T cells in Graves' hyperthyroidism and ophthalmopathy. RNA transcripts were the template for amplifying TCR beta CDR3 regions. Using the HTBI primer set, a first-round RT-PCR was run on the TCR CDR3. TCRdb reprocessed the multiplex PCR reads with MiXCR, giving one entry per CDR3 protein. The sample yields about 180,000 distinct CDR3 sequences, around 8.9% seen once. Sequenced: blood. The receptors come from a woman aged 18-29 years with Graves' hyperthyroidism that later progressed to Graves' ophthalmopathy.

This clonotype was seen repeatedly, ten times or more. The CDR3, as DNA: TGTGCCAGCAGCTTAGAGGGGGGCGTCTATGGCTACACCTTC. Translation: CASSLEGGVYGYTF. The chain carries TRBV11-2 and TRBJ1-2, with D maybe TRBD1 (6 bases). In germline, CDR1 is SGHAT, CDR2 FQNNGV. The CDR3 is made up of 14 amino acids. V was pared by 0 bases and J by 4 bases, with 9 bases between.

In this sample, this clonotype turned up a few times. The rearrangement links TRBV5-1 to TRBJ1-6, with 7 bases identical to TRBD1. Germline V gene sequence: CDR1 SGHRS, CDR2 YFSETQ. This CDR3 has 16 residues. V lost 2 bases and J lost 6; bases outside the gene matches: 8. The CDR3 region has the DNA TGCGCCAGCAGCTTAGGGTACAGGGGAGGTAATTCACCCCTCCACTTT. Translated: CASSLGYRGGNSPLHF.

This clonotype was seen repeatedly, ten times or more. This sequence joins TRBV20-1 and TRBJ2-7; D gene ambiguous. Germline V gene lookup returns CDR1 DFQATT and CDR2 SNEGSKA (reference sequence). V dropped 7 bases and J dropped 3 bases, with 16 bases sitting between them. The CDR3 runs to 13 residues. This CDR3 reads CSGDRKGSYEQYF. Here the CDR3 DNA reads TGCAGTGGGGATCGGAAGGGTAGCTACGAGCAGTACTTC.

This clonotype was seen at least ten times. The chain couples TRBV20-1 to TRBJ2-2, with 8 bases matching TRBD1. This CDR3 has 16 amino acids. Germline values: CDR1 DFQATT, CDR2 SNEGSKA (reference sequence). J lost 3 bases, V lost 7 bases, and 13 bases had no gene match. The CDR3 sequence: CSVLVDRGDDTGELFF. In nucleotides, the CDR3 is TGCAGTGTCCTTGTCGACAGGGGAGATGACACCGGGGAGCTGTTTTTT.

The sample holds a few counts of this clonotype. The chain uses TRBV19 and TRBJ2-6; 9 positions match TRBD1. CDR1 is LNHDA, CDR2 SQIVND, per germline (reference sequence). Trimming at V came to 2 bases and at J to 2 bases, leaving 10 bases not matched to a gene. The CDR3 spans 19 residues. CDR3 nucleotides: TGTGCCAGTAGTATATTGTCGGGACAGGGCCTACCTGGGGCCAACGTCCTGACTTTC. It is translated as CASSILSGQGLPGANVLTF.

The table lists this clonotype with many counts. V gene TRBV19 combines with J gene TRBJ1-1; possible D gene TRBD1, 6 bases. This CDR3 is 12 amino acids long. Germline assignment: CDR1 LNHDA and CDR2 SQIVND (reference sequence). Trimming shortened V by 10 bases and J by 1 base, and 10 bases separated the two germline ends. The CDR3 loop reads CATATGNTEAFF. CDR3 in DNA: TGTGCCACTGCGACAGGGAACACTGAAGCTTTCTTT.

This clonotype was observed at least ten times. V usage is TRBV3-1 and J usage is TRBJ1-2; the match to TRBD1 covers 8 bases. Per the germline V gene, CDR1 is LGHDT and CDR2 is YNNKEL (reference sequence). V gave up 4 bases and J gave up 7 bases; unmatched junction bases: 5. CDR3 length equals 13 residues. This chain's CDR3 is CASSLDREFGYTF. DNA of the CDR3: TGTGCCAGCAGCCTGGACAGGGAGTTTGGCTACACCTTC.

This clonotype was recorded at least ten times. This chain uses TRBV6-2 or TRBV6-3 with TRBJ2-1, with D maybe TRBD2 (6 bases). Trimming stripped 2 bases from V and 5 bases from J, with 13 bases between. The germline V gene has CDR1 MNHEY and CDR2 SVGEGT. The CDR3 totals 15 residues. The CDR3 DNA sequence: TGTGCCAGCAGTTACCTCCTGGGACTCAACAATGAGCAGTTCTTC. Translation: CASSYLLGLNNEQFF.

The gene calls are TRBV7-2 and TRBJ1-2; D unclear. CDR3 length: 12 amino acids. The V gene lost 5 bases and the J gene lost 8 bases, with 12 bases spanning the gap. Germline assignment: CDR1 SGHTA and CDR2 FQGNSA. CDR3 bases: TGTGCCAGCAGCGGGCATCGATGGGGCTACACCTTC. Translated, it gives CASSGHRWGYTF.

This clonotype occurred many times. The CDR3 region has the DNA TGTGCCAGCAGCGGGGAGGGGGTCAGGGGCACCGGGGAGCTGTTTTTT. It encodes CASSGEGVRGTGELFF. The chain recombines TRBV9 with TRBJ2-2, with D possibly TRBD2 on 7 matching bases. The length of the CDR3 is 16 residues. Deletions cut 3 bases from V and 4 bases from J, with 16 bases between. Germline V gives CDR1 SGDLS, CDR2 YYNGEE. The variable domain in full, with the rest retrieved from reference TRBV9 and TRBJ2-2, is DSGVTQTPKHLITATGQRVTLRCSPRSGDLSVYWYQQSLDQGLQFLIQYYNGEERAKGNILERFSAQQFPDLHSELNLSSLELGDSALYFCASSGEGVRGTGELFFGEGSRLTVL.

This clonotype has a handful of counts. This may arise from a read error, as a much more abundant clone is one base away. This chain uses TRBV10-3 with TRBJ1-1; 8 bases agree with TRBD1. After removal of 2 bases from V and 4 bases from J, the junction contained 6 bases not matched to a gene. The CDR3 runs 15 residues. The V gene's germline CDR1 is ENHRY and CDR2 SYGVKD. CDR3: CAISEGQGLSTEAFF. The CDR3 region has the DNA TGTGCCATCAGTGAGGGACAGGGCCTGAGCACTGAAGCTTTCTTT.

This clonotype was detected many times. The chain has TRBV18 and TRBJ1-2, with D tentatively TRBD1 (5 bases). The V and J ends lost 0 bases and 8 bases respectively, with 13 bases between them. CDR1 KGHSH and CDR2 LQKENI come from the germline V gene. This CDR3 comprises 14 residues. The chain's CDR3 is CASSPPGRSLGYTF. The CDR3 DNA is TGTGCCAGCTCACCACCGGGGCGCTCCCTCGGCTACACCTTC.

This clonotype has a count of ten or more. V usage is TRBV19 and J usage is TRBJ1-2; D might be TRBD1 (6 bases). Trimming shortened V by 5 bases and J by 6 bases, and 19 bases separated the two germline ends. The CDR3 is 15 residues long. CDR1 is LNHDA, CDR2 SQIVND, per germline (reference sequence). This CDR3 is CASSATNQGRNGYTF. The CDR3 DNA reads TGTGCCAGTAGTGCCACGAATCAGGGGAGGAATGGCTACACCTTC.

This clonotype was counted many times. V is TRBV6-1 and J is TRBJ2-3; 8 nucleotides agree with TRBD2. The V gene's germline CDR1 is MNHNS and CDR2 SASEGT. The ends lost 8 bases at V and 4 bases at J; junction bases unmatched: 8. This CDR3 region has 14 residues. CDR3 sequence (DNA): TGTGCCAGCGGCGGGGCGGGGGGCCCAGATACGCAGTATTTT. This translates into CASGGAGGPDTQYF.

This clonotype has a count of ten or more. V and J are TRBV12-3 or TRBV12-4 and TRBJ2-3, with a possible D match to TRBD2 (6 bases). Trimming removed 3 bases from V and 5 bases from J, with 18 bases in between. This CDR3 is 16 amino acids long. The CDR3 loop is CASSLRFGGVQDTQYF. CDR3 coding DNA: TGTGCCAGCAGTTTGCGGTTTGGCGGGGTTCAAGATACGCAGTATTTT.

This clonotype occurred many times. CDR3 amino acids: CASSYGKSGELFF. The CDR3 DNA is TGTGCCAGCAGTTACGGGAAGAGCGGGGAGCTGTTTTTT. This rearrangement joins TRBV6-5 to TRBJ2-2; D is unresolved. The CDR3 has 13 amino acids. The germline V gene encodes CDR1 MNHEY and CDR2 SVGAGI. Trimming removed 2 bases from V and 7 bases from J, with 8 bases in between.

V is TRBV4-2 and J is TRBJ1-1, with 7 bases identical to TRBD1. Germline CDR1 is LGHNA and CDR2 is YNFKEQ. V lost 0 bases to trimming and J lost 3 bases; unmatched junction nucleotides: 1. The CDR3 length is 14 residues. CDR3 bases: TGTGCCAGCAGCCAAGATCAGGGGGACACTGAAGCTTTCTTT. It is translated as CASSQDQGDTEAFF.

This clonotype has only a few counts. The chain employs TRBV7-9 and TRBJ1-4, with D possibly TRBD1 on 5 matching bases. The CDR3 spans 15 residues. V lost 1 base and J lost 1, with 7 bases in between. CDR1 and CDR2 (germline): SEHNR, FQNEAQ (reference sequence). The CDR3 protein is CASSLVDRTNEKLFF. Here the CDR3 DNA reads TGTGCCAGCAGCTTAGTCGACAGAACTAATGAAAAACTGTTTTTT.

This clonotype was recorded many times. The gene calls are TRBV14 and TRBJ2-1; TRBD1 aligns across 9 bases. The CDR3 loop spans 17 amino acids. Germline V gene sequence: CDR1 SGHDN, CDR2 FVKESK. Trimming at V came to 0 bases and at J to 7 bases, leaving 10 bases not matched to a gene. Here the CDR3 reads CASSQDSFWTGDNEQFF. CDR3 DNA: TGTGCCAGCAGCCAAGATTCGTTTTGGACAGGGGATAATGAGCAGTTCTTC. Filled out from reference TRBV14 and TRBJ2-1, the complete variable domain reads EAGVTQFPSHSVIEKGQTVTLRCDPISGHDNLYWYRRVMGKEIKFLLHFVKESKQDESGMPNNRFLAERTGGTYSTLKVQPAELEDSGVYFCASSQDSFWTGDNEQFFGPGTRLTVL.

This clonotype has a count of ten or more. This sequence joins TRBV3-1 and TRBJ1-2, with TRBD1 as a possible D gene (5 bases). Per the germline V gene, CDR1 is LGHDT and CDR2 is YNNKEL (reference sequence). Trimming shortened V by 3 bases and J by 7 bases, and 9 bases separated the two germline ends. The CDR3 length is 12 residues. The CDR3 region has the DNA TGTGCCAGCAGCCACCGGGACGGTGGCTACACCTTC. It specifies CASSHRDGGYTF.

In this sample, this clonotype turned up a few times. The rearrangement uses TRBV19 and TRBJ1-5; D not certain. CDR1 is LNHDA and CDR2 is SQIVND in the germline V gene (reference sequence). The CDR3 loop spans 12 amino acids. Trimming left V 10 bases short and J 0 bases short, with 7 bases between. The CDR3 nucleotides read TGTGCCACCTCTATTAGCAATCAGCCCCAGCATTTT. It translates to CATSISNQPQHF. Drawing the rest from reference TRBV19 and TRBJ1-5, the complete variable domain is DGGITQSPKYLFRKEGQNVTLSCEQNLNHDAMYWYRQDPGQGLRLIYYSQIVNDFQKGDIAEGYSVSREKKESFPLTVTSAQKNPTAFYLCATSISNQPQHFGDGTRLSIL.

In this sample, this clonotype turned up many times. The chain has TRBV4-1 and TRBJ2-7; D may match TRBD1 or TRBD2 (5 bases each). Germline V gene lookup returns CDR1 MGHRA and CDR2 YSYEKL. The CDR3 is 13 amino acids. V was cut by 4 bases and J by 7 bases, with 14 bases left in between. The CDR3 loop reads CASSLDTPGEQYF. The CDR3 bases are TGCGCCAGCAGCCTGGACACGCCGGGAGAGCAGTACTTC.

This clonotype came up many times. The chain joins TRBV3-1 to TRBJ1-5, with D unresolved. V dropped 0 bases and J dropped 3 bases, with 9 bases sitting between them. Per germline, CDR1 LGHDT and CDR2 YNNKEL (reference sequence). The CDR3 consists of 15 residues. CDR3 coding DNA: TGTGCCAGCAGCCAAGACAGCGTACCCAATCAGCCCCAGCATTTT. This codes for CASSQDSVPNQPQHF.

This clonotype came up many times. The rearrangement uses TRBV11-3 and TRBJ2-1; 8 bases align to TRBD1. Germline CDR1 and CDR2: SGHNT and YENEEA. The J segment lost 4 bases and the V segment lost 5 bases, leaving 10 bases of the junction unmatched. The CDR3 is 16 amino acids. In nucleotides, the CDR3 is TGTGCCAGCAGCCAGGGGGACAGGAGGTCGTACAATGAGCAGTTCTTC. The encoded protein is CASSQGDRRSYNEQFF. The variable domain in full, completed from reference TRBV11-3 and TRBJ2-1, reads EAGVVQSPRYKIIEKKQPVAFWCNPISGHNTLYWYLQNLGQGPELLIRYENEEAVDDSQLPKDRFSAERLKGVDSTLKIQPAELGDSAVYLCASSQGDRRSYNEQFFGPGTRLTVL.

V is TRBV5-5 and J is TRBJ2-3; 11 bases fit TRBD2. The germline gives CDR1 SGHKS, CDR2 YYEKEE (reference sequence). This CDR3 has 17 amino acids. With V trimmed by 4 bases and J by 3 bases, 10 bases remained unmatched. The CDR3 loop reads CASSGDWASGRTDTQYF. For the CDR3, the DNA is TGTGCCAGCAGCGGGGATTGGGCTAGCGGGAGGACAGATACGCAGTATTTT. Filled out from reference TRBV5-5 and TRBJ2-3, the complete variable domain reads DAGVTQSPTHLIKTRGQQVTLRCSPISGHKSVSWYQQVLGQGPQFIFQYYEKEERGRGNFPDRFSARQFPNYSSELNVNALLLGDSALYLCASSGDWASGRTDTQYFGPGTRLTVL.